This record looks at one T cell receptor (beta chain) sequence and its context. A junction end diverges from the germline sequence, so it may reflect a read error. These data belong to a study of cytomegalovirus exposure and HLA in healthy donors. About the research overall: Researchers found that approximately 80% of 350 to 500 genotyped donors fell within the Caucasian-associated ancestry cluster.

Researchers ran the PCR with 60 Vbeta and 13 Jbeta primers. Repertoires were generated with immunoSEQ multiplex PCR, while TCRdb's copy carries only in-frame clones and drops some. The table lists around 100,000 clones, approximately 74% of them singletons. The sequenced sample was PBMCs. The clonotype comes from a woman aged 40 to 50 in good health and CMV-seropositive.

The CDR3 loop reads CVSSEASGYSYEQYF. The CDR3 region has the DNA TGTGTCAGCAGTGAAGCTAGCGGTTACTCCTACGAGCAGTACTTC. This chain uses TRBV2 with TRBJ2-7; 7 bases align to TRBD2. The germline gives CDR1 SNHLY, CDR2 FYNNEI. The CDR3 runs 15 residues.